The source of this T cell receptor (beta chain) is a study of blood T cells in healthy people across ages. Germline V lookup: CDR1 MNHNS, CDR2 SASEGT. V gave up 4 bases and J gave up 0 bases; unmatched junction bases: 6. This CDR3 region has 15 residues. The authors ran a second PCR of 7 to 11 cycles using a sample-barcoded 5' primer and a J-beta primer mix. TCRdb re-called the 5' RACE reads with MiXCR, one entry per CDR3 protein. The sample lists hundreds of thousands of distinct CDR3 sequences, about 30% occurring once. This clonotype was found many times. The TCR sequence derives from a woman older than 75 in good health. V usage is TRBV6-1 and J usage is TRBJ2-7, with 7 bases matching TRBD1. The sequenced material came from blood. The chain's CDR3 is CASSGQGGRSYEQYF. CDR3 bases: TGTGCCAGCAGTGGCCAAGGGGGCCGCTCCTACGAGCAGTACTTC.